A single sample is the source of the 19 T cell receptor beta chains below, sequenced in a study of metastatic and nonmetastatic thyroid tumors. Thyroid surgery was preceded by no treatment in any patient. TCRdb reprocessed the PCR reads via MiXCR. The data show 40,000 or so clones, about a sixth seen once. The sequencing sample was made of tumor tissue. The receptors originated from a female donor with papillary thyroid cancer or a benign thyroid nodule (not recorded which). Some clones in this sample may be carry-over from other donors' samples.

The chain combines TRBV4-2 with TRBJ1-5, with 7 nucleotides matching TRBD1. After removal of 3 bases from V and 4 bases from J, the junction contained 6 bases not matched to a gene. The germline CDR1 and CDR2 sequences are LGHNA and YNFKEQ. There are 15 residues in the CDR3. In nucleotides, the CDR3 is TGTGCCAGCAGCCATGAACGACAGGGTAATCAGCCCCAGCATTTT. It is translated as CASSHERQGNQPQHF.

This clone was counted ten times or more. The sample contains more than one DNA sequence encoding this CDR3. The V gene is TRBV27, the J gene TRBJ2-6; D tentatively reads TRBD1 or TRBD2 (6 bases each). The V end lost 1 base, the J end lost 0 bases, and 16 bases lay between the germline ends. This CDR3 is built from 19 residues. Germline CDR1 reads MNHEY; CDR2 reads SMNVEV (reference sequence). The CDR3 here is CASSLYVFRGRSGANVLTF. CDR3 DNA sequence: TGTGCCAGCAGTTTATACGTCTTCCGGGGGCGCTCTGGGGCCAACGTCCTGACTTTC.

This clone was counted at least ten times. The J gene is TRBJ1-4, the V gene TRBV7-8, with 12 bases lining up with TRBD1. Losses at the gene ends were 1 base for V and 10 bases for J; bases not matched to a gene: 4. From germline, CDR1 is SGHVS and CDR2 FQNEAQ. The length of the CDR3 is 15 residues. The CDR3 nucleotides are TGTGCCAGCAGCTTAGGGGGGACAGGGGGCCTAAAACTGTTTTTT. Residues: CASSLGGTGGLKLFF.

This clone was seen at least ten times. The chain uses TRBV6-1 and TRBJ2-1; 10 nucleotides line up with TRBD2. Germline lookup yields CDR1 MNHNS and CDR2 SASEGT. The CDR3 runs 13 residues. Trimming removed 5 bases from V and 7 bases from J; junction bases left unmatched: 2. The CDR3 region has the DNA TGTGCCAGCAGTCAGGGACTAGCGAATGAGCAGTTCTTC. This translates into CASSQGLANEQFF.

V usage is TRBV28 and J usage is TRBJ1-1; D call uncertain. Deletions cut 3 bases from V and 5 bases from J, with 10 bases between. Germline V gene lookup returns CDR1 MDHEN and CDR2 SYDVKM. The CDR3 covers 13 residues. The CDR3: CASSFFRQTEAFF. CDR3 nucleotides: TGTGCCAGCAGTTTCTTCCGGCAAACTGAAGCTTTCTTT.

There are many counts of this clone. The gene calls are TRBV19 and TRBJ1-5, with 8 bases that match TRBD1. Germline CDR1 is LNHDA and CDR2 is SQIVND (reference sequence). CDR3 length equals 16 residues. The V segment lost 5 bases and the J segment 2 bases; nucleotides outside the gene matches: 8. CDR3 residues: CASSSRTGMRNQPQHF. CDR3 DNA: TGTGCCAGTAGTTCCCGGACAGGGATGCGCAATCAGCCCCAGCATTTT.

V is TRBV7-2 and J is TRBJ2-7; possible D gene TRBD2, 6 bases. This CDR3 has 13 amino acids. V gave up 3 bases and J gave up 4 bases, with 10 bases separating them. Germline values: CDR1 SGHTA, CDR2 FQGNSA. CDR3 sequence: CASSLAGIYEQYF. The CDR3 region has the DNA TGTGCCAGCAGCTTGGCGGGGATTTACGAGCAGTACTTC.

At least ten counts were recorded for this clone. This same CDR3 is encoded by further DNA sequences in the sample. This sequence joins TRBV27 and TRBJ1-2, with no clear D. The V gene lost 6 bases and the J gene lost 4 bases, with 9 bases spanning the gap. CDR3 size: 12 residues. The germline V gene encodes CDR1 MNHEY and CDR2 SMNVEV (reference sequence). The chain's CDR3 is CASSGAGYGYTF. DNA for the CDR3: TGTGCCAGCAGCGGCGCCGGCTATGGCTACACCTTC.

The sample holds one count of this clone. This sequence joins TRBV5-1 and TRBJ2-5; maybe TRBD2 (5 bases). The germline gives CDR1 SGHRS, CDR2 YFSETQ. V dropped 3 bases and J dropped 5 bases, with 17 bases sitting between them. This CDR3 is 15 amino acids long. CDR3 sequence reads: CASSSVTVVAETQYF. The CDR3 nucleotides read TGCGCCAGCAGCTCGGTCACGGTGGTAGCGGAGACCCAGTACTTC.

About this clone: An end of the junction differs from the germline gene, which may be a read error. This chain connects TRBV4-3 to TRBJ1-5; D is unclear. The germline CDR1 and CDR2 sequences are LGHNA and YSLEER. The CDR3 is 13 residues long. The CDR3 protein is CASSQDSDQPQHF. The CDR3 DNA follows: TGCGCCAGCAGCCAAGATAGCGATCAGCCCCAGCATTTT.

This clone was seen many times. The chain is built from TRBV3-1 and TRBJ1-4, with D unclear. Germline-derived CDR1 and CDR2 are LGHDT and YNNKEL (reference sequence). V was clipped by 4 bases and J by 4 bases, with 7 bases between them. The CDR3 consists of 13 residues. CDR3 DNA sequence: TGTGCCAGCAGCCGGGGAGTTAATGAAAAACTGTTTTTT. Translation gives CASSRGVNEKLFF.

Note on this clone: A junction end diverges from the germline sequence, so it may reflect a read error. The chain uses TRBV11-2 and TRBJ2-3; tentatively, D is TRBD2 (6 bases). Germline V gene lookup returns CDR1 SGHAT and CDR2 FQNNGV. The CDR3 has 16 amino acids. The CDR3 here is CDSSALAGATTDTQYF. The CDR3 bases are TGTGACAGCAGCGCACTAGCAGGAGCTACCACAGATACGCAGTATTTT.

This clone was seen at least ten times. The genes are TRBV18 and TRBJ2-1, with 8 bases identical to TRBD1. The J segment lost 2 bases and the V segment lost 3 bases, leaving 6 bases of the junction unmatched. Germline lookup yields CDR1 KGHSH and CDR2 LQKENI. This CDR3 spans 16 amino acids. As DNA, the CDR3 is TGTGCCAGCTCACCGAAAGGACAGGGAACCTACAATGAGCAGTTCTTC. The encoded protein is CASSPKGQGTYNEQFF.

This clone has a count of ten or more. The chain has TRBV20-1 and TRBJ2-1; D is undetermined. CDR3 size: 14 residues. V dropped 2 bases and J dropped 8 bases, with 16 bases sitting between them. CDR1 is DFQATT, CDR2 SNEGSKA, per germline (reference sequence). The CDR3 DNA is TGCAGTGCTAGACCCCGCCGAGTTGGGGATGAGCAGTTCTTC. Its translation: CSARPRRVGDEQFF.

This clone occurred many times. The V gene is TRBV7-9, the J gene TRBJ1-1; D is unresolved. This CDR3 contains 11 residues. Trimming left V 2 bases short and J 5 bases short, with 3 bases between. Per germline, CDR1 SEHNR and CDR2 FQNEAQ (reference sequence). The CDR3 protein is CASSLSTEAFF. CDR3 in DNA: TGTGCCAGCAGCTTATCGACTGAAGCTTTCTTT.

This clone was observed a few times. This may arise from a read error, as a much more abundant clone is one base away. This chain joins TRBV29-1 and TRBJ2-7; 8 positions agree with TRBD2. V lost 4 bases to trimming and J lost 5 bases; unmatched junction nucleotides: 10. From germline, CDR1 is SQVTM and CDR2 ANQGSEA. The CDR3 totals 14 residues. The DNA for the CDR3 is TGCAGCGTTGCGGGGGGGCATGGAGAGGACGAGCAGTACTTC. Translated, it gives CSVAGGHGEDEQYF.

This clone was observed many times. V gene TRBV19 combines with J gene TRBJ1-2; no clear D. CDR1 LNHDA and CDR2 SQIVND come from the germline V gene (reference sequence). This CDR3 region has 13 residues. Trimming left V 8 bases short and J 2 bases short, with 12 bases between. As DNA, the CDR3 is TGTGCCAGTGCGGCCAGCCCCAACTATGGCTACACCTTC. Residues: CASAASPNYGYTF. Complete variable domain (other parts from reference TRBV19 and TRBJ1-2): DGGITQSPKYLFRKEGQNVTLSCEQNLNHDAMYWYRQDPGQGLRLIYYSQIVNDFQKGDIAEGYSVSREKKESFPLTVTSAQKNPTAFYLCASAASPNYGYTFGSGTRLTVV.

The DNA of the CDR3 is TGTGCCAGCATCCAGCTAGCGGTGGTCTCCTACGAGCAGTACTTC. It yields the protein CASIQLAVVSYEQYF. The chain carries TRBV6-1 and TRBJ2-7; 7 bases line up with TRBD2. The CDR3 contains 15 residues. CDR1 and CDR2 (germline): MNHNS, SASEGT. With 7 bases clipped from V and 0 bases from J, the junction kept 9 bases outside the gene matches.

The V and J genes are TRBV20-1 and TRBJ1-6; D is perhaps TRBD1 (5 bases). Germline assignment: CDR1 DFQATT and CDR2 SNEGSKA (reference sequence). The CDR3 totals 15 residues. V was clipped by 6 bases and J by 7 bases, with 19 bases between them. The CDR3 DNA reads TGCAGTGCCCGCCGGTCGGGGCTAGGGAATTCACCCCTCCACTTT. Amino acid sequence: CSARRSGLGNSPLHF.